What follows is one T cell receptor (beta chain) and its context. The target of this receptor is not known. Base qualities are not recorded, but no much larger clone differs from it by a single base. This specimen belongs to a study of blood T cells in healthy people across ages (dated by TCRdb to between 2015 and 2016). The study in broad terms: In model experiments, template switching captured about one uniquely barcoded TCR beta cDNA molecule for every two T cells. To avoid experimental bias, donors of different ages were randomly spread across the sequencing lanes. Four age groups were formed from the donors: young (average about 16 years), middle-aged (approximately 41), aged (roughly 56) and long-lived (more than 75). Two additional independent replicas of 1 million unique cDNA reads from the same blood draw were analyzed for two donors (one aged 18 to 29 and one aged 80 or older). To track age-related changes in TCR beta repertoire diversity, the study relied on deep sequencing normalized with unique cDNA molecular identifiers.

From its cysteine to its phenylalanine, the CDR3 spans 15 amino acids. This entry keeps only the CDR3 DNA: 45 bases, framed from base 1. Here V drops 6 bases and J drops 1 base, and the junction holds 9 bases not matched to any gene. The CDR1 and CDR2 encoded by the germline V gene (reference sequence) are DFQATT and SNEGSKA. The study at large found these results: There was a strong correlation between observed TCR beta diversity and the percentage of naive T cells measured by flow cytometry. Bulk unsorted PBMC profiling prevented conclusive comparison of naive and antigen-experienced compartments. The long-lived group showed more naive CD4+ T cells, fewer expanded clones and increased TCR diversity than the aged group, suggesting age selection. Estimates of total diversity based on one million sequenced T cells were regarded as lower bounds and as underestimates. The CMV infection status of donors was not known, potentially confounding age-related changes in expanded clonotypes. As age increased, observed TCR beta diversity per million T cells dropped in a roughly linear way, and a significant reduction was already evident by age about 36.

The library was made by 5' RACE. TCRdb records Illumina HiSeq 2500 as the sequencer. A second PCR of roughly 6 to 11 cycles was run with a J-beta primer mix and a sample-barcoded 5' primer. Each TCR beta cDNA molecule received a unique molecular identifier from a template-switch 5' adaptor carrying 12 random nucleotides. Each sample yielded at least 2.5 million CDR3-containing paired-end reads. The Mint cDNA synthesis kit, primed by a TRBC-specific oligonucleotide, was used to synthesize first-strand cDNA from all RNA. Following uracil-DNA glycosylase treatment, a first 18-cycle PCR with universal primers M1SS and BC2_uni_R was performed on all cDNA. Under the source paper's analysis protocol: Normalization of each sample was performed by random selection of 1 million high-quality reads, each carrying a distinct molecular identifier. Instead of being binned into consensus sequences, reads that shared molecular identifiers were thrown out. MiTCR, with a Q25 quality threshold and the strictest error-elimination algorithm, was used for CDR3 identification, clonotype clustering and error correction. A nonparametric unseen species model with Euler transformation was used to estimate a lower bound on total TCR beta diversity. TCRdb ran its own pipeline on the public reads, namely fastp trimming at Q25 and MiXCR clone calling, and kept in-frame beta chains. When rows share a CDR3 protein, they turn into one entry using the most common DNA and genes. TCRdb, rather than the study authors, made the V and J calls. In all, the sample holds about 2 million distinct CDR3 sequences, and 49% of those were seen once. 2.1% of the sample is held by the ten biggest clonotypes.

The approximately 39 donors, aged roughly 6 to 95 years, were systemically healthy Caucasian individuals from Russia. Each donor gave ten milliliters of peripheral blood, drawn into EDTA-treated Vacutainer tubes. Ficoll-Paque density-gradient centrifugation was used to isolate PBMCs, with at least 6.5 million per sample. Trizol reagent was used to extract total RNA from the PBMCs, yielding at least 5 micrograms per sample. The percentages of naive CD45RAhigh/CD27high T cells were determined by flow cytometry on a PBMC aliquot from every donor. This TCR was sampled from a woman in her thirties or forties in good health. The chain joins TRBV20-1 to TRBJ1-5, with 7 bases in between that match TRBD1. The sequenced material came from blood. The CDR3 amino acid sequence is: CSAPGGYQSNQPQHF. The DNA is TGCAGTGCCCCAGGGGGGTACCAAAGCAATCAGCCCCAGCATTTT.